This T cell receptor (beta chain) came from a study of blood T cell repertoires in COVID-19. Germline values: CDR1 LNHDA, CDR2 SQIVND (reference sequence). This CDR3 has 15 residues. V lost 3 bases to trimming and J lost 0 bases, with 11 bases between them. Per the original methods: Quantification of nucleated cells was approximated via reference gene primer amplification. Some clones are missing from TCRdb's copy, which holds only in-frame ones; the method was immunoSEQ multiplex PCR. That table furnishes V, J and clone size, whereas the DNA furnished D and trimming. The repertoire holds tens of thousands of clones, with about 90% as singletons.

V gene TRBV19 combines with J gene TRBJ1-1; D gene unclear. The TCR sequence derives from a man between 50 and 59 years old with COVID-19, enrolled during active disease. Sequencing was done on a sample of peripheral blood. CDR3: CASSIEGLMNTEAFF. The CDR3 coding sequence is TGTGCCAGTAGTATCGAAGGACTCATGAACACTGAAGCTTTCTTT.